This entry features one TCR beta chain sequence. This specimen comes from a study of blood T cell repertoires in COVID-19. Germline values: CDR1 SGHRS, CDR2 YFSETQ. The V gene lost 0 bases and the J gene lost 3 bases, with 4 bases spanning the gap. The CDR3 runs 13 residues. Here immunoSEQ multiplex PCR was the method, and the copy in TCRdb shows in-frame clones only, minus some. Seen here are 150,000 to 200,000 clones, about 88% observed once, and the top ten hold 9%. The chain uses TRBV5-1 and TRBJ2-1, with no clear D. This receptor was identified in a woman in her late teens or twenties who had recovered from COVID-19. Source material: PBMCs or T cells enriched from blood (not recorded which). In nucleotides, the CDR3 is TGCGCCAGCAGCTTGGCTCTCTACAATGAGCAGTTCTTC. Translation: CASSLALYNEQFF.